This T cell receptor (beta chain) was captured in a study of Graves' ophthalmopathy and Graves' hyperthyroidism. Overall study context: The authors defined stable hyperthyroidism as no ophthalmopathy within 18 months of follow-up.

V lost 3 bases and J lost 7, with 12 bases in between. The CDR3 contains 14 residues. CDR1 is MGHRA and CDR2 is YSYEKL in the germline V gene. As to this clonotype: The antigen remains unidentified.

Patients newly diagnosed with hyperthyroidism, under 2 months' duration, were aged 18 to 65, the study reports. Reliance was placed on clinical symptoms, serum thyroxine, TRAb, thyroid ultrasound and orbital computed tomography for diagnosis. Investigators amplified TCR beta CDR3 regions from RNA transcripts. Amplification began with first-round RT-PCR using HTBI primers, then second-round multiplex PCR was performed. TCRdb re-called the multiplex PCR reads with MiXCR, one entry per CDR3 protein. The table records around 1.1 million distinct CDR3 sequences, 35% to 40% of them present only once. Study results and limitations: In blood, most expanded thyroid clonotypes above 0.001 frequency were also detected.

The chain couples TRBV4-1 to TRBJ2-2, with D possibly called TRBD1 or TRBD2 (5 bases each). The sequence was collected from an adult man with Graves' hyperthyroidism. Sample: peripheral blood or thyroid tissue (not recorded which). CDR3 sequence (DNA): TGCGCCAGCAGCCAGGGACGGTTAAGCGGGGAGCTGTTTTTT. It encodes CASSQGRLSGELFF.